What follows is one T cell receptor (beta chain) and its context. These data come from a study of OX40 agonist ivuxolimab in advanced cancers. TCRdb's copy holds only in-frame clones and misses some; the assay was immunoSEQ multiplex PCR. The data contain 73,000 or so clones, about 86% of them singletons. The V and J ends lost 1 base and 4 bases, in that order; junction bases with no gene match: 2. The CDR3 sequence is 14 residues long. In germline, CDR1 is SGHTA, CDR2 FQGNSA. V is TRBV7-2 and J is TRBJ2-3; 7 bases line up with TRBD2. The clonotype originates from an adult with an advanced solid tumor such as melanoma, head and neck, liver or kidney cancer. Here the sequenced sample was CD4+ or CD8+ T cells sorted from blood, taken in a trial of the OX40 agonist ivuxolimab. The CDR3: CASSLDGRADTQYF. The DNA for the CDR3 is TGTGCCAGCAGCTTAGATGGGAGGGCAGATACGCAGTATTTT.